Below are 11 T cell receptor beta chains sequenced from a single sample in a study of post-analysis software for immune sequencing data. Broader study findings: With TRBV5-6, TRBV5-1 and TRBV20-1 included, about five TRBV segments were more frequent in patients than in controls.

These receptors are not linked to any known antigen. The authors incorporated unique molecular identifiers into the TCR beta cDNA libraries. TCRdb reprocessed the PCR reads with MiXCR, giving one entry per CDR3 protein. This repertoire shows roughly 540,000 distinct CDR3 sequences, around 31% found once; its top ten account for approximately 5.4%. Sequencing was carried out using blood. Every receptor here comes from a girl younger than 18 with multiple sclerosis.

This chain links TRBV3-1 with TRBJ2-3; the D gene could be TRBD1 or TRBD2 (6 bases each). The length of the CDR3 is 16 residues. Germline V gene sequence: CDR1 LGHDT, CDR2 YNNKEL (reference sequence). V was clipped by 0 bases and J by 5 bases, with 15 bases between them. The CDR3 region has the DNA TGTGCCAGCAGCCAAGAAACGGGGGCGGCGCGAGATACGCAGTATTTT. Translated, it gives CASSQETGAARDTQYF.

This clonotype was detected only a few times. The CDR3 spells CASSFILEGGAQKETQYF. The DNA of the CDR3 is TGTGCCAGCAGCTTCATCCTGGAAGGGGGGGCCCAAAAAGAGACCCAGTACTTC. The rearrangement links TRBV21-1 to TRBJ2-5; TRBD1 was called by the table and not checked on the DNA. TRBV21-1 is recorded as a pseudogene. The CDR3 sequence is 18 residues long.

The chain carries TRBV6-1 and TRBJ1-6, with TRBD1 identical over 10 bases. The junction had 5 bases not matched to a gene; V was cut back by 2 bases and J by 10 bases. Germline V lookup: CDR1 MNHNS, CDR2 SASEGT. The CDR3 totals 15 residues. Written as DNA, the CDR3 is TGTGCCAGCAGTGAAATGGGACAGGGGCGGTCACCCCTCCACTTT. Protein sequence: CASSEMGQGRSPLHF.

In this sample, this clonotype turned up once. V usage is TRBV7-6 and J usage is TRBJ2-3; 7 bases line up with TRBD2. Per the germline V gene, CDR1 is SGHVS and CDR2 is FNYEAQ. This CDR3 comprises 18 residues. The junction had 14 bases not matched to a gene; V was cut back by 5 bases and J by 0 bases. CDR3 bases: TGTGCCAGCAGCCCCCGGCTAGCGGCGGTCCTTAGCACAGATACGCAGTATTTT. It codes for CASSPRLAAVLSTDTQYF.

This clonotype was seen a few times. This chain joins TRBV29-1 and TRBJ2-7, with 7 bases aligning to TRBD1. This CDR3 spans 13 amino acids. Unmatched junction bases numbered 1, after V lost 0 bases and J lost 2 bases. Germline V lookup: CDR1 SQVTM, CDR2 ANQGSEA. The CDR3 sequence is CSVEEDRTYEQYF. In DNA, the CDR3 is TGCAGCGTTGAAGAGGACAGGACCTACGAGCAGTACTTC.

Turning to this clonotype: At one end, the junction sequence differs from germline, possibly due to a read error. DNA of the CDR3: TGCGCCAGCAGCCGAAGACTAGCGGGGCGTGAGACCCGGTACTTC. Translating it yields CASSRRLAGRETRYF. The genes are TRBV5-1 and TRBJ2-5; 11 bases are a match to TRBD2. Germline CDR1 reads SGHRS; CDR2 reads YFSETQ. The CDR3 is made up of 15 amino acids. The whole variable domain, filled in from reference TRBV5-1 and TRBJ2-5, reads KAGVTQTPRYLIKTRGQQVTLSCSPISGHRSVSWYQQTPGQGLQFLFEYFSETQRNKGNFPGRFSGRQFSNSRSEMNVSTLELGDSALYLCASSRRLAGRETRYFGPGTRLLVL.

The chain uses TRBV15 and TRBJ2-5, with a weak D call TRBD2 (6 bases). The CDR3 consists of 16 residues. Looked up from germline, CDR1 is LNHNV and CDR2 is YYDKDF (reference sequence). Trimming stripped 1 base from V and 11 bases from J, with 23 bases between. CDR3 in amino acids: CATSRAGRTVHNEQYF. For the CDR3, the DNA is TGTGCCACCAGCAGAGCAGGGAGGACCGTACACAATGAGCAGTACTTC.

In its sample, this clonotype was seen a few times. This rearrangement joins TRBV7-2 to TRBJ2-7, with D uncertain. V lost 1 base and J 3 bases, leaving 10 bases between the germline ends. The CDR3 has 14 residues. Per germline, CDR1 SGHTA and CDR2 FQGNSA. CDR3 bases: TGTGCCAGCAGCTTAGGGCTATGGAGCTACGAGCAGTACTTC. Amino acids: CASSLGLWSYEQYF.

This clonotype occurred a few times. This chain joins TRBV12-3 or TRBV12-4 and TRBJ2-7; possibly TRBD1 for D (6 bases). The CDR3 is made up of 14 amino acids. With 6 bases removed from V and 1 base from J, the gap between germline ends came to 13 bases. CDR3 amino acids: CASSPNRASYEQYF. The CDR3, as DNA: TGTGCCAGCAGCCCTAACAGGGCATCCTACGAGCAGTACTTC.

The chain carries TRBV6-5 and TRBJ1-1, with TRBD1 matching 9 bases. V shed 4 bases, J shed 5 bases, and the junction held 5 bases outside the gene matches. Germline CDR1 is MNHEY and CDR2 is SVGAGI. This CDR3 has 14 amino acids. In DNA, the CDR3 is TGTGCCAGCAGTTGGACAGGGGCACAGACTGAAGCTTTCTTT. Its translation is CASSWTGAQTEAFF.

In regard to this clonotype: At one boundary the junction diverges from the germline segment, which might be a read error. The chain's CDR3 is CASSRPNRENTEELFF. In DNA form, the CDR3 reads TGTGCCAGCAGCCGGCCAAACAGGGAAAACACCGAGGAGCTGTTTTTT. The J gene is TRBJ2-2, the V gene TRBV4-2, with D tentatively TRBD1 (6 bases). The CDR3 extends over 16 amino acids. Germline CDR1 and CDR2: LGHNA and YNFKEQ.